One T cell receptor (beta chain) is described in this entry. This entry belongs to a study of blood T cell repertoires in COVID-19. Whole-study context: Material from acute and convalescent COVID-19 was sourced from the United States, Italy and Spain. Nucleic acid was either cDNA or gDNA, and it came from T cells, B-cell-depleted T cells, or PBMCs.

The CDR3 totals 14 residues. Germline V lookup: CDR1 SGHKS, CDR2 YYEKEE (reference sequence). Trimming stripped 5 bases from V and 1 base from J, with 9 bases between. In the authors' workflow: Estimation of nucleated cell counts relied on the amplification of reference gene primers. Measured with immunoSEQ multiplex PCR; TCRdb has only the in-frame clones, and not every one. V, J and clone size are taken as reported in that table, and D and trimming were inferred from the DNA itself. The table shows around 50,000 clones, with roughly nine tenths occurring only once. The sequenced sample consisted of peripheral blood. The sequence came from a man in his 70s with acute or convalescent COVID-19. The chain uses TRBV5-5 and TRBJ2-2; a weak D match, TRBD1 (7 bases). CDR3 DNA sequence: TGTGCCAGCAGTCAGGGGGGGAACACCGGGGAGCTGTTTTTT. This translates into CASSQGGNTGELFF.